This passage covers 19 T cell receptor beta chains from one sample sequenced in a study of blood T cell repertoires in COVID-19. TCRdb keeps only in-frame clones here, not all; method: immunoSEQ multiplex PCR. The sample has fewer than 150,000 clones; around 86% are singletons. The sample taken for sequencing was peripheral blood. These receptors were taken from a woman aged 45-65 years who had recovered from COVID-19.

The chain employs TRBV27 and TRBJ2-1; D is undetermined. The CDR3 runs 11 residues. Trimming shortened V by 7 bases and J by 7 bases, and 8 bases separated the two germline ends. Germline V lookup: CDR1 MNHEY, CDR2 SMNVEV (reference sequence). The CDR3 reads CASIRRNEQFF. The DNA for the CDR3 is TGTGCCAGCATACGCCGGAATGAGCAGTTCTTC.

V usage is TRBV2 and J usage is TRBJ2-3; the D gene is possibly TRBD1 (5 bases). This CDR3 has 14 amino acids. V dropped 3 bases and J dropped 7 bases, with 14 bases sitting between them. CDR1 is SNHLY, CDR2 FYNNEI, per germline. CDR3: CASSDPTTVYTQYF. For the CDR3, the DNA is TGTGCCAGCAGTGATCCCACGACAGTATATACGCAGTATTTT.

The V call is TRBV5-6, the J call TRBJ2-5, with D perhaps TRBD2 (5 bases). Looked up from germline, CDR1 is SGHDT and CDR2 is YYEEEE. The CDR3 sequence is 15 residues long. Trimming shortened V by 1 base and J by 1 base, and 11 bases separated the two germline ends. This chain's CDR3 is CASSLPQAVQETQYF. The DNA of the CDR3 is TGTGCCAGCAGCTTGCCTCAAGCGGTCCAAGAGACCCAGTACTTC.

The V call is TRBV4-1, the J call TRBJ2-4; 7 bases align to TRBD1. The germline V gene encodes CDR1 MGHRA and CDR2 YSYEKL. V trimming: 0 bases; J trimming: 7 bases; junction bases outside the gene matches: 9. This CDR3 is built from 16 residues. In nucleotides, the CDR3 is TGCGCCAGCAGCCAAGATCATTATGGGACAGCCAACATTCAGTACTTC. Amino acids: CASSQDHYGTANIQYF.

This chain links TRBV19 with TRBJ1-1; D remains ambiguous. V lost 8 bases and J lost 1, with 11 bases in between. The germline V gene encodes CDR1 LNHDA and CDR2 SQIVND (reference sequence). This CDR3 is 13 amino acids long. In DNA form, the CDR3 reads TGTGCCAGTGAACGGGAGTGGAACACTGAAGCTTTCTTT. This codes for CASEREWNTEAFF.

CDR3 protein: CASSLTLNYGYTF. DNA of the CDR3: TGTGCCAGCAGCCTGACATTGAACTATGGCTACACCTTC. V gene TRBV7-9 combines with J gene TRBJ1-2; D is unresolved. The CDR3 loop spans 13 amino acids. Germline V CDR1 and CDR2: SEHNR, FQNEAQ (reference sequence). V gave up 5 bases and J gave up 2 bases, with 9 bases separating them.

The rearrangement uses TRBV23-1 and TRBJ2-7, with D tentatively TRBD2 (6 bases). TRBV23-1 is known as an ORF, though its function is uncertain. The CDR3 extends over 15 amino acids. Trimming removed 8 bases at V and 0 bases at J, with 17 bases between. The CDR3 here is CASPTGAGCSYEQYF. The CDR3 region has the DNA TGCGCCAGCCCTACTGGGGCGGGGTGCTCCTACGAGCAGTACTTC.

This chain links TRBV10-3 with TRBJ1-6, with D maybe TRBD1 (5 bases). Trimming pared 4 bases from V and 0 bases from J, leaving 10 bases between. The CDR3 runs to 16 residues. Germline V gene data show CDR1 as ENHRY and CDR2 as SYGVKD. The CDR3 DNA follows: TGTGCCATCAGTGGGGGGGAGAGCTCCTATAATTCACCCCTCCACTTT. It yields the protein CAISGGESSYNSPLHF.

The chain couples TRBV11-2 to TRBJ2-1; 9 bases fit TRBD2. V trimming: 4 bases; J trimming: 6 bases; junction bases outside the gene matches: 13. The CDR3 totals 17 residues. Germline V gene lookup returns CDR1 SGHAT and CDR2 FQNNGV. CDR3: CASSSIKGAGGSNEQFF. CDR3 in DNA: TGTGCCAGCAGCTCGATAAAGGGTGCGGGGGGGAGCAATGAGCAGTTCTTC. The full variable domain, in which reference TRBV11-2 and TRBJ2-1 provide the parts outside the CDR3, is EAGVAQSPRYKIIEKRQSVAFWCNPISGHATLYWYQQILGQGPKLLIQFQNNGVVDDSQLPKDRFSAERLKGVDSTLKIQPAKLEDSAVYLCASSSIKGAGGSNEQFFGPGTRLTVL.

The chain combines TRBV7-2 with TRBJ1-5, with a weak D call TRBD1 (6 bases). The CDR3 covers 16 residues. V lost 1 base to trimming and J lost 1 base, with 11 bases between them. Germline loops: CDR1 SGHTA, CDR2 FQGNSA. CDR3 residues: CASSLVGGGSNQPQHF. CDR3 nucleotide sequence: TGTGCCAGCAGCTTAGTAGGGGGAGGGAGCAATCAGCCCCAGCATTTT.

This chain connects TRBV6-5 to TRBJ1-2, with D possibly matching TRBD1 (5 bases). The CDR3 has 14 amino acids. V was shortened by 5 bases and J by 8 bases, with 18 bases between the two germline ends. Germline V gene lookup returns CDR1 MNHEY and CDR2 SVGAGI. As DNA, the CDR3 is TGTGCCAGCAGTCCTACTCAGGGTAGTAAGGGCTACACCTTC. Translating it yields CASSPTQGSKGYTF.

The V call is TRBV18, the J call TRBJ2-5, with TRBD1 as a possible D gene (6 bases). The V gene lost 3 bases and the J gene lost 5 bases, with 16 bases spanning the gap. CDR3 size: 15 residues. Germline loops: CDR1 KGHSH, CDR2 LQKENI. The CDR3 DNA is TGTGCCAGCTCACCTACTCCGGGACAAAGCGAGACCCAGTACTTC. Protein product: CASSPTPGQSETQYF.

This clone has only a few counts. CDR3 residues: CAISPGLAETDTQYF. CDR3 sequence (DNA): TGTGCCATCAGTCCGGGACTAGCGGAAACAGATACGCAGTATTTT. V is TRBV10-3 and J is TRBJ2-3; 11 nucleotides agree with TRBD2. This CDR3 has 15 residues. CDR1 and CDR2 (germline): ENHRY, SYGVKD. V shed 5 bases and J 3 bases; nucleotides not matched to a gene: 4.

The chain is built from TRBV7-2 and TRBJ1-2; TRBD1 aligns across 8 bases. The CDR3 has 13 amino acids. Germline trimming cut 5 bases from V and 8 bases from J; bases unmatched to any gene: 7. CDR1 and CDR2 (germline): SGHTA, FQGNSA. The CDR3 sequence is CASSPDRETGYTF. Here the CDR3 DNA reads TGTGCCAGCAGCCCGGACAGGGAAACCGGCTACACCTTC.

The rearrangement uses TRBV7-3 and TRBJ2-1; 12 bases match TRBD2. With V trimmed by 3 bases and J by 5 bases, 5 bases remained unmatched. Germline loops: CDR1 SGHTA, CDR2 FQGTGA. CDR3 length equals 16 residues. Here the CDR3 reads CASSLAGTSGHNEQFF. The CDR3 DNA follows: TGTGCCAGCAGCTTGGCCGGGACTAGCGGGCACAATGAGCAGTTCTTC.

This rearrangement joins TRBV11-2 to TRBJ1-6, with 8 bases lining up with TRBD1. The V gene end was trimmed by 8 bases and the J gene end by 6 bases; junction bases not matched to a gene: 6. The CDR3 has 14 residues. CDR1 SGHAT and CDR2 FQNNGV come from the germline V gene. The CDR3 DNA is TGTGCCAGCGGATCGGGACAGGTTAATTCACCCCTCCACTTT. Translating it yields CASGSGQVNSPLHF.

Only one count was recorded for this clone. The rearrangement links TRBV6-6 to TRBJ1-1, with D perhaps matching TRBD1 (5 bases). CDR3 length: 12 residues. Germline CDR1 MNHNY, CDR2 SVGAGI (reference sequence). V dropped 7 bases and J dropped 2 bases, with 8 bases sitting between them. CDR3 sequence (DNA): TGTGCCAGCATGCAGGGCAACACTGAAGCTTTCTTT. Amino acid sequence: CASMQGNTEAFF.

This rearrangement joins TRBV24-1 to TRBJ2-2, with D maybe TRBD1 (5 bases). Germline V lookup: CDR1 KGHDR, CDR2 SFDVKD. The CDR3 sequence is 15 residues long. The V end was cut by 5 bases, the J end by 3 bases, with 12 bases between. In nucleotides, the CDR3 is TGTGCCACCAGTGCTTCAGGGCGGTACACCGGGGAGCTGTTTTTT. The encoded protein is CATSASGRYTGELFF.

The rearrangement joins TRBV5-1 to TRBJ2-2; 8 bases fit TRBD2. The CDR3 loop spans 15 amino acids. CDR1 is SGHRS, CDR2 YFSETQ, per germline. V gave up 5 bases and J gave up 0 bases; unmatched junction bases: 3. This CDR3 reads CASSYGGANTGELFF. The CDR3 bases are TGCGCCAGCAGTTACGGGGGGGCGAACACCGGGGAGCTGTTTTTT.